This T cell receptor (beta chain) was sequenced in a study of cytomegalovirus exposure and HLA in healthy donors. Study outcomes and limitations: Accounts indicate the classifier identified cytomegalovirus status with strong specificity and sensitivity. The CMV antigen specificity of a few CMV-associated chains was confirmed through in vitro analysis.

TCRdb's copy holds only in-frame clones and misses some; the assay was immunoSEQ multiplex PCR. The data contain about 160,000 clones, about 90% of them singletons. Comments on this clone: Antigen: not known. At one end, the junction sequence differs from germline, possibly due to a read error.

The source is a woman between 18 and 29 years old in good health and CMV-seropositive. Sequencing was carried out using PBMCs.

The CDR3 spells CATVGHGYSLGF. The CDR3 region has the DNA TGTGCCACCGTAGGACACGGGTACAGCCTGGGGTTT. The rearrangement uses TRBV6-7 and TRBJ1-4; D perhaps matches TRBD1 (5 bases). TRBV6-7 is assigned to the ORF class and has an uncertain function. The CDR3 has 12 residues.